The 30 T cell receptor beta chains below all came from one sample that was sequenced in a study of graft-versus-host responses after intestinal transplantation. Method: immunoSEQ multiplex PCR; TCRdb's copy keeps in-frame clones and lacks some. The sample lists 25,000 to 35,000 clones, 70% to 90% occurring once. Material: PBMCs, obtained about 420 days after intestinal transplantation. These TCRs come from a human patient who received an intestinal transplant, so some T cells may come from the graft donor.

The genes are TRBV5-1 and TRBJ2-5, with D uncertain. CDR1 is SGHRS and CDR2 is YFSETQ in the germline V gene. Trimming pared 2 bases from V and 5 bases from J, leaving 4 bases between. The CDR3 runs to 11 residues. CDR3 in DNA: TGCGCCAGCAGCTTTCGGGAGACCCAGTACTTC. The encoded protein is CASSFRETQYF. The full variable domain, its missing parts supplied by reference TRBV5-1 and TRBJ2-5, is KAGVTQTPRYLIKTRGQQVTLSCSPISGHRSVSWYQQTPGQGLQFLFEYFSETQRNKGNFPGRFSGRQFSNSRSEMNVSTLELGDSALYLCASSFRETQYFGPGTRLLVL.

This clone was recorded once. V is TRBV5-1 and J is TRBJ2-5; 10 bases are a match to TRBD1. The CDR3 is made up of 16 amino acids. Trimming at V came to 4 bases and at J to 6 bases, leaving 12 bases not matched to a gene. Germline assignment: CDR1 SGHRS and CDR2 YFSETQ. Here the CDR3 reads CASSPGTGTGEQTQYF. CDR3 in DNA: TGCGCCAGCAGCCCTGGCACCGGGACAGGGGAGCAGACCCAGTACTTC.

The CDR3, as DNA: TGTGCCTGGAGTGCCAGGGGGACCAGAGATCAGCCCCAGCATTTT. Its translation: CAWSARGTRDQPQHF. The chain uses TRBV30 and TRBJ1-5, with 7 positions matching TRBD1. The CDR3 is made up of 15 amino acids. Germline V gene data show CDR1 as GTSNPN and CDR2 as SVGIG (reference sequence). V shed 1 base, J shed 5 bases, and the junction held 8 bases outside the gene matches.

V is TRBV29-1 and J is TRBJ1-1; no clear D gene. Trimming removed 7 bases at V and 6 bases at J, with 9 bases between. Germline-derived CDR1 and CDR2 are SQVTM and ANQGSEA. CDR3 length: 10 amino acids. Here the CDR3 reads CSASEAEAFF. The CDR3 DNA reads TGCAGCGCCTCGGAGGCTGAAGCTTTCTTT.

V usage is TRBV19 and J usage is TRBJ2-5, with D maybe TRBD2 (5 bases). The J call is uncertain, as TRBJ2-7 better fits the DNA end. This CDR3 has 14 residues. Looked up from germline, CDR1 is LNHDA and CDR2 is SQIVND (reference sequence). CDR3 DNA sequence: TGTGCCAGTAGCCGAGGTGAGGGCAGCTACGAGCAGTACTTC. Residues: CASSRGEGSYEQYF.

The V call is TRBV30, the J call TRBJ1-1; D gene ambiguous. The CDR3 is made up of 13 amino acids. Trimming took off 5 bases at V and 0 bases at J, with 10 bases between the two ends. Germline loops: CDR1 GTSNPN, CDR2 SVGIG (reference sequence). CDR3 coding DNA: TGTGCCTGGGGGGTCAGTTTGAACACTGAAGCTTTCTTT. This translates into CAWGVSLNTEAFF.

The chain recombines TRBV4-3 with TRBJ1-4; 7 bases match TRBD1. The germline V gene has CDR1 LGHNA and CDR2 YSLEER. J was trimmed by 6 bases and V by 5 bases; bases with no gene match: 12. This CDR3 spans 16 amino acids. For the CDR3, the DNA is TGCGCCAGCAGCAAAACGACAGGGTACAAGGATGAAAAACTGTTTTTT. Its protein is CASSKTTGYKDEKLFF.

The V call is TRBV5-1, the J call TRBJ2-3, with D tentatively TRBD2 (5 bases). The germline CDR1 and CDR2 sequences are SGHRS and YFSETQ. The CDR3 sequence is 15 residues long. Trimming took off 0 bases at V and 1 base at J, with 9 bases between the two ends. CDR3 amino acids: CASSLADGGTDTQYF. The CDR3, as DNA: TGCGCCAGCAGCTTGGCCGACGGGGGCACAGATACGCAGTATTTT. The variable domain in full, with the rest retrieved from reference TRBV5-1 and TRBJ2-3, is KAGVTQTPRYLIKTRGQQVTLSCSPISGHRSVSWYQQTPGQGLQFLFEYFSETQRNKGNFPGRFSGRQFSNSRSEMNVSTLELGDSALYLCASSLADGGTDTQYFGPGTRLTVL.

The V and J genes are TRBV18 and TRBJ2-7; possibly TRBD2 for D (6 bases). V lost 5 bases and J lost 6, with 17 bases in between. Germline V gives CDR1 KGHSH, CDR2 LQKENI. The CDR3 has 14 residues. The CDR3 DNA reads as TGTGCCAGCTCAGAGGGACTGGCCCCTGGCGAGCAGTACTTC. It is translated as CASSEGLAPGEQYF. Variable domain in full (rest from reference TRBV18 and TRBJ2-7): NAGVMQNPRHLVRRRGQEARLRCSPMKGHSHVYWYRQLPEEGLKFMVYLQKENIIDESGMPKERFSAEFPKEGPSILRIQQVVRGDSAAYFCASSEGLAPGEQYFGPGTRLTVT.

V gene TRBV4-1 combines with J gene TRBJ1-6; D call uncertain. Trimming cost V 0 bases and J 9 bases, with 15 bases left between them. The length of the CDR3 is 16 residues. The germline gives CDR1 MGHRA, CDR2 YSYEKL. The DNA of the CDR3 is TGCGCCAGCAGCCAAGATGGAGGCCTCCGACTTTCACCCCTCCACTTT. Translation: CASSQDGGLRLSPLHF.

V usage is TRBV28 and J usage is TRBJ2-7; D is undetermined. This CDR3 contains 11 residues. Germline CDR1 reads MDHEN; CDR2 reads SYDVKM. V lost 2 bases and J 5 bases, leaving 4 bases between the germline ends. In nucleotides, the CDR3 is TGTGCCAGCAGTTTAGTACACGAGCAGTACTTC. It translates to CASSLVHEQYF.

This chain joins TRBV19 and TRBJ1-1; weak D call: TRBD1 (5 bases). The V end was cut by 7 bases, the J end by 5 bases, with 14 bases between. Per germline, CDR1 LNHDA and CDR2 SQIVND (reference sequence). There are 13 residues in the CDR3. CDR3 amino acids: CASKQGRGTEAFF. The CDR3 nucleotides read TGTGCCAGTAAGCAGGGAAGAGGGACTGAAGCTTTCTTT.

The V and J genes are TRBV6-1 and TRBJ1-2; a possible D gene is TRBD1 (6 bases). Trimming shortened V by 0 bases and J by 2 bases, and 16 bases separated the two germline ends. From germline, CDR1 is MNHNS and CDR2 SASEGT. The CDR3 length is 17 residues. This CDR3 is CASSEARYRVYNYGYTF. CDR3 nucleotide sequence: TGTGCCAGCAGTGAAGCGAGATACAGGGTATACAACTATGGCTACACCTTC.

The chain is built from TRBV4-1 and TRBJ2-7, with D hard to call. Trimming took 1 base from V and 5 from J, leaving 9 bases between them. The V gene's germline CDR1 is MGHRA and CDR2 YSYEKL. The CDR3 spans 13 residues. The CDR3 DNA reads TGCGCCAGCAGCCAAGGAAACAGTAACGAGCAGTACTTC. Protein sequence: CASSQGNSNEQYF.

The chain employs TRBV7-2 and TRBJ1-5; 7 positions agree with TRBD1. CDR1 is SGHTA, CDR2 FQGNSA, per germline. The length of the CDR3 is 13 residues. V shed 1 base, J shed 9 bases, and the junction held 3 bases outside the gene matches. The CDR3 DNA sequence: TGTGCCAGCAGCTTAGGGGCAGGGGGGCCCCAGCATTTT. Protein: CASSLGAGGPQHF.

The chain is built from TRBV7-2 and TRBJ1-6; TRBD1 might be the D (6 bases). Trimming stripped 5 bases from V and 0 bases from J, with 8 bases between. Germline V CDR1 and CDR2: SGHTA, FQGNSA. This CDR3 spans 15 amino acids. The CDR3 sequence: CASSPRGSYNSPLHF. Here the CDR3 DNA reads TGTGCCAGCAGCCCCAGGGGCTCCTATAATTCACCCCTCCACTTT.

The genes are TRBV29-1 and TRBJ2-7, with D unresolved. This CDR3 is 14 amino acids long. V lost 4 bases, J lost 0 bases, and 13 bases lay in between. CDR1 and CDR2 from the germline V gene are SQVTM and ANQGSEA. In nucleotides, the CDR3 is TGCAGCGTTGTTTTGGGTTCCAACTCCTACGAGCAGTACTTC. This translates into CSVVLGSNSYEQYF.

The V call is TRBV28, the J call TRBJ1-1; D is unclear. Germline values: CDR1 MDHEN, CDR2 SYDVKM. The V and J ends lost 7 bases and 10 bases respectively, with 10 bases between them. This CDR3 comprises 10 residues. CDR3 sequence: CASIGSAAFF. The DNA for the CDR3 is TGTGCCAGCATTGGGTCGGCAGCTTTCTTT. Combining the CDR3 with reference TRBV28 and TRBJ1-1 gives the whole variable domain DVKVTQSSRYLVKRTGEKVFLECVQDMDHENMFWYRQDPGLGLRLIYFSYDVKMKEKGDIPEGYSVSREKKERFSLILESASTNQTSMYLCASIGSAAFFGQGTRLTVV.

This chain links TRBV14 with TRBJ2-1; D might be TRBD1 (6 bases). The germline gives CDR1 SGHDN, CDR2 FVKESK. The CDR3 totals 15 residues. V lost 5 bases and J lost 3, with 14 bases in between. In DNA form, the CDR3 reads TGTGCCAGCAGCGACCTACAGGGAGACTACAATGAGCAGTTCTTC. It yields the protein CASSDLQGDYNEQFF. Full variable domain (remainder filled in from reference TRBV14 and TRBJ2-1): EAGVTQFPSHSVIEKGQTVTLRCDPISGHDNLYWYRRVMGKEIKFLLHFVKESKQDESGMPNNRFLAERTGGTYSTLKVQPAELEDSGVYFCASSDLQGDYNEQFFGPGTRLTVL.

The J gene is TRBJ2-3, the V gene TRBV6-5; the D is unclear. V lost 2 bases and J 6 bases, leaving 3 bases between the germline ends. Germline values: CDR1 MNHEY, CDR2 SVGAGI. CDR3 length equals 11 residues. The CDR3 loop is CASSYGDTQYF. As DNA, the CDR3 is TGTGCCAGCAGTTACGGGGATACGCAGTATTTT.

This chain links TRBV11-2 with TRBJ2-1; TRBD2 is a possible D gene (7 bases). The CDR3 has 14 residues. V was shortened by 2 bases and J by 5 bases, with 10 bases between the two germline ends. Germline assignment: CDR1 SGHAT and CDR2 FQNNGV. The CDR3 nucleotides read TGTGCCAGCAGCTTATGGGGGGGGCACAATGAGCAGTTCTTC. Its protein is CASSLWGGHNEQFF.

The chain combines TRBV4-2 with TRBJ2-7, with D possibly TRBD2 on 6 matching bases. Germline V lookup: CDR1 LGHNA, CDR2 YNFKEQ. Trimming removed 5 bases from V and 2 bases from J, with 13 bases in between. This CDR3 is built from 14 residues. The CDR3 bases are TGTGCCAGCAGCGTCGGACTACCGACCTACGAGCAGTACTTC. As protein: CASSVGLPTYEQYF.

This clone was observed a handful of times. DNA for the CDR3: TGTGCCAGCAGCTTTTACAGGCTTTACGAGCAGTACTTC. This codes for CASSFYRLYEQYF. This chain connects TRBV11-2 to TRBJ2-7, with D possibly being TRBD1 (5 bases). CDR1 is SGHAT, CDR2 FQNNGV, per germline. CDR3 length equals 13 residues. Trimming removed 3 bases from V and 4 bases from J, with 10 bases in between.

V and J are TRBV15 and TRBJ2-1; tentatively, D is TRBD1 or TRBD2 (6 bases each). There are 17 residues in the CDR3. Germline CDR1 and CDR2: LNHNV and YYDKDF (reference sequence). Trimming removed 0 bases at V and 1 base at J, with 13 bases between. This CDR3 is CATSREGGASSYNEQFF. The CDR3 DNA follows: TGTGCCACCAGCAGAGAGGGGGGCGCCTCTTCCTACAATGAGCAGTTCTTC.

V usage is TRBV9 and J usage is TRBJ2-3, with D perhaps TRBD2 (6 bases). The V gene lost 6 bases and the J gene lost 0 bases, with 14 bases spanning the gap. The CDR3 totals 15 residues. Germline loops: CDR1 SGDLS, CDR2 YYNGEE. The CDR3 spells CASTPGGSSTDTQYF. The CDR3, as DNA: TGTGCCAGCACCCCTGGGGGGAGTAGCACAGATACGCAGTATTTT.

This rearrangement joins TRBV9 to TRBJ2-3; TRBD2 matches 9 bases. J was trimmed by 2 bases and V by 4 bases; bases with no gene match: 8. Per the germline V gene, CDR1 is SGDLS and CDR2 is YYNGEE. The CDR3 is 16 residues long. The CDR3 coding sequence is TGTGCCAGCAGCCGGGGGGTAGCGGGAGCCACAGATACGCAGTATTTT. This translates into CASSRGVAGATDTQYF.

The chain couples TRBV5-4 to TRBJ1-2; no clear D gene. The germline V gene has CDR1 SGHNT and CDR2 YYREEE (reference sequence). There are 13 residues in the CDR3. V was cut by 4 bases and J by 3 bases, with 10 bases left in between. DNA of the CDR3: TGTGCCAGCAGCACCCCCTGGGACTATGGCTACACCTTC. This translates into CASSTPWDYGYTF.

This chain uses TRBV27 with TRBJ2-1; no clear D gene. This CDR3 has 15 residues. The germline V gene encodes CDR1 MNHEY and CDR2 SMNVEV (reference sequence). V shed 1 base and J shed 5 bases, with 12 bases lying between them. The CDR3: CASSLWQTAHNEQFF. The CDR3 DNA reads TGTGCCAGCAGTTTATGGCAAACCGCCCACAATGAGCAGTTCTTC.

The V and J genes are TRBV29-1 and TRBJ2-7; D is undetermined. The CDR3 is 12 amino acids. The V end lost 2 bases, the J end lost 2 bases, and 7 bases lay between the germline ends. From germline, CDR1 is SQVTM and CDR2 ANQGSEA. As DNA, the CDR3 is TGCAGCGTTGAACTGGGCACCTACGAGCAGTACTTC. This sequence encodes CSVELGTYEQYF.

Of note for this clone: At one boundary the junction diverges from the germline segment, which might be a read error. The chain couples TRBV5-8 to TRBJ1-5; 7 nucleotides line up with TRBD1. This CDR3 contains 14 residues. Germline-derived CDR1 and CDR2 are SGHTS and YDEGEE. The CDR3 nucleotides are TGTACCAGCAGCCACGGACAGGATAGTCAGCCCCAGCATTTT. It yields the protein CTSSHGQDSQPQHF. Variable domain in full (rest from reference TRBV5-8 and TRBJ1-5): EAGVTQSPTHLIKTRGQQATLRCSPISGHTSVYWYQQALGLGLQFLLWYDEGEERNRGNFPPRFSGRQFPNYSSELNVNALELEDSALYLCTSSHGQDSQPQHFGDGTRLSIL.